Each of the 3 T cell receptor beta chains below was sequenced from the same sample in a study of metastatic and nonmetastatic thyroid tumors. TCRdb re-analyzed the PCR reads using MiXCR. This sample yields 20,000 to 25,000 clones, of which 24% are seen a single time; 5.5% to 6.5% belongs to the top ten. Ahead of thyroid surgery, no patient had received treatment of any kind. Input material: tumor tissue. These receptors all come from a female donor with papillary thyroid cancer or a benign thyroid nodule (not recorded which). Some clones in this sample may be carry-over from other donors' samples.

This clone has only a few counts. The CDR3 coding sequence is TGTGCCAGCAGGCCCCGGGTTACAGGGTCCTACGAGCAGTACTTC. Protein: CASRPRVTGSYEQYF. The chain is built from TRBV6-1 and TRBJ2-7; a weak D match, TRBD1 (6 bases). The germline V and J ends were trimmed by 6 bases and 1 base, with 16 bases remaining between them. CDR1 is MNHNS, CDR2 SASEGT, per germline. The CDR3 runs 15 residues.

This clone is medium-sized within its sample. The same CDR3 can be traced to other DNA sequences in this sample. The V call is TRBV28, the J call TRBJ1-6; 7 nucleotides agree with TRBD1. Germline assignment: CDR1 MDHEN and CDR2 SYDVKM. The CDR3 runs 15 residues. V shed 4 bases, J shed 6 bases, and the junction held 6 bases outside the gene matches. For the CDR3, the DNA is TGTGCCAGCAGTTCCACTGGGACAGCTAATTCACCCCTCCACTTT. Translated: CASSSTGTANSPLHF.

This clone has ten or more counts. The chain combines TRBV10-3 with TRBJ1-6; D gene uncertain. From germline, CDR1 is ENHRY and CDR2 SYGVKD. Trimming pared 8 bases from V and 0 bases from J, leaving 5 bases between. The CDR3 consists of 13 residues. The CDR3 here is CAIGSSYNSPLHF. The CDR3 region has the DNA TGTGCCATCGGTAGCTCCTATAATTCACCCCTCCACTTT.